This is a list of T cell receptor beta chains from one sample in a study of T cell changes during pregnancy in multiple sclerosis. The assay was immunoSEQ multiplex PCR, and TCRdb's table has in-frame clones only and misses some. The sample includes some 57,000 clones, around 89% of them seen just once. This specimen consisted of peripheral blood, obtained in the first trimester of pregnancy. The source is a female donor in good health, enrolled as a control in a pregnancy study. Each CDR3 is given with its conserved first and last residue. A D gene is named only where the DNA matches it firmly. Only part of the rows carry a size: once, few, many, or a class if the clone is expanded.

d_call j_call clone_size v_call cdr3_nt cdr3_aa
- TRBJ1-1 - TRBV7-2 TGTGCCAGCAGCTTAGACAAGAACACTGAAGCTTTCTTT CASSLDKNTEAFF
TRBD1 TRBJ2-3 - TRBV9 TGTGCCAGCACCGGGACAGTCGCAGATACGCAGTATTTT CASTGTVADTQYF
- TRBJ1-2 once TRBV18 TGTGCCAGCTCACCCCAGGGTACAAACTATGGCTACACCTTC CASSPQGTNYGYTF
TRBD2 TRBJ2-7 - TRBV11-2 TGTGCCAGCAGCGCACCGGGACTAGGTTCCTACGAGCAGTACTTC CASSAPGLGSYEQYF
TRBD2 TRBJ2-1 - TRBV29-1 TGCAGCGCCACTATGCGGGGGGGCCGAAATGAGCAGTTCTTC CSATMRGGRNEQFF
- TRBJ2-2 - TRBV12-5 TGTGCTAGTGGTCTGAACACCGGGGAGCTGTTTTTT CASGLNTGELFF
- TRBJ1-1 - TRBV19 TGTGCCAGTACCTCGGGAATGGGACTCAGTACCCACACTGAAGCTTTCTTT CASTSGMGLSTHTEAFF
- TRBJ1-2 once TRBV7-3 TGTGCCAGCAGTAACAATAGGGGGTATGGCTACACCTTC CASSNNRGYGYTF
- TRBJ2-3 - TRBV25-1 TGTGCCAGCAGTGAGCCGGGGGCAGATACGCAGTATTTT CASSEPGADTQYF
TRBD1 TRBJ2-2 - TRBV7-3 TGTGCCAGCAGCGCAGACAGGGCCGGGGAGCTGTTTTTT CASSADRAGELFF
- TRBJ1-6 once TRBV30 TGTGCCTGGAGCCAGCAGGGAAGGAGTTCACCCCTCCACTTT CAWSQQGRSSPLHF
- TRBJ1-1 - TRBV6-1 TGTGCCAGCAGGTATCCCACTGAAGCTTTCTTT CASRYPTEAFF
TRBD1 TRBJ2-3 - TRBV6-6 TGTGCCAGCAGAGGACAGGGAACAACAGATACGCAGTATTTT CASRGQGTTDTQYF
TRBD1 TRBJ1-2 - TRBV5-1 TGCGCCAGCAGCTCCTGGGGACAGGGCAGGGACTATGGCTACACCTTC CASSSWGQGRDYGYTF
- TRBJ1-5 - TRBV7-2 TGTGCCAGCAGCTTAGGTAGGGGCCAGCCCCAGCATTTT CASSLGRGQPQHF
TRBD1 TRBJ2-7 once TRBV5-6 TGTGCCAGCAGCTTGGGGACAGGGGCTCCTCTAGAGCAGTACTTC CASSLGTGAPLEQYF
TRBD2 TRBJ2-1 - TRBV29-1 TGCAGCGCTGCGGGGGGGGATGTCTCCTACAATGAGCAGTTCTTC CSAAGGDVSYNEQFF
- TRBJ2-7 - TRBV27 TGTGCCAGCAGTTTAAGCGGTTACGAGCAGTACTTC CASSLSGYEQYF
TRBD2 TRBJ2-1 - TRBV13 TGTGCCAGCAGCGCCCGGACTAGCGGGGGTATAAATGAGCAGTTCTTC CASSARTSGGINEQFF
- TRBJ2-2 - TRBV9 TGTGCCAGCAGGGATGAACTAGGGACCGGGGAGCTGTTTTTT CASRDELGTGELFF
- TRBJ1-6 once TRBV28 TGTGCCAGCAGCCGAGAAAAAAATTCACCCCTCCACTTT CASSREKNSPLHF
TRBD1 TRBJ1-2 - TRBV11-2 TGTGCCAGCAGCTTCACAGGGGGCGGCTATGGCTACACCTTC CASSFTGGGYGYTF